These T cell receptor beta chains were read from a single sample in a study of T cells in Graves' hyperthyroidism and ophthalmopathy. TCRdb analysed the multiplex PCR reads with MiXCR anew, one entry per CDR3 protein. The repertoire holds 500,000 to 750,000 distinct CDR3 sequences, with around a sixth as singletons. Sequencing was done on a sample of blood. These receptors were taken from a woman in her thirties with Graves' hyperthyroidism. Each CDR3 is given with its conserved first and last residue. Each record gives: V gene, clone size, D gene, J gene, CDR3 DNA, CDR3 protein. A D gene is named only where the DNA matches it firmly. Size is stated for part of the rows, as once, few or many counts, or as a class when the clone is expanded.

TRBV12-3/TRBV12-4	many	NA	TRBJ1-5	TGTGCCAGCAGTTTAAGCCGCGGGATTAGCAATCAGCCCCAGCATTTT	CASSLSRGISNQPQHF
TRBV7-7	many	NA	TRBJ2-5	TGTGCCAGCAGCTTAGTAGAGGGTGAGACCCAGTACTTC	CASSLVEGETQYF
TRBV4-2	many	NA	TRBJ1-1	TGTGCCAGCAGCCTAACCCCCGGGGTGAACACTGAAGCTTTCTTT	CASSLTPGVNTEAFF
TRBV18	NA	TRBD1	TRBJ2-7	TGTGCCAGCTTAAGAGACAGGGGCTACGAGCAGTACTTC	CASLRDRGYEQYF
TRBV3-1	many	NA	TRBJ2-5	TGTGCCAGCAGCTTAGGACAGAGTCCAGAGACCCAGTACTTC	CASSLGQSPETQYF
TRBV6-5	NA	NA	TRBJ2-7	TGTGCCAGCAGTTACTCTTGGATGGCCGAGCAGTACTTC	CASSYSWMAEQYF
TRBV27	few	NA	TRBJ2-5	TGTGCCAGCAGTTTGCAGGGACACGTCATGACCCAGTACTTC	CASSLQGHVMTQYF
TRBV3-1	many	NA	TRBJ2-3	TGTGCCAGCAGCCAAGATGGTCTAGCCCGTACGCAGTATTTT	CASSQDGLARTQYF
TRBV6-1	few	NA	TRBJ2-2	TGTGCCAGCAGCCCGAACAACGTGGACACCGGGGAGCTGTTTTTT	CASSPNNVDTGELFF
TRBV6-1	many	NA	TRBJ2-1	TGTGCCAGCAGTGAGGATCCACCGAGCTCCTACAATGAGCAGTTCTTC	CASSEDPPSSYNEQFF
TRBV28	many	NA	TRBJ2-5	TGTGCCAGCAGTTACTGGACCTCCGGCAGGGAGACCCAGTACTTC	CASSYWTSGRETQYF
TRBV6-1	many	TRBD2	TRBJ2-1	TGTGCCACCCAACGCCTAGCGGGGGTAAATGAGCAGTTCTTC	CATQRLAGVNEQFF
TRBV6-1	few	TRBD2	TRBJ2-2	TGTGCCAGCAGTCGACTTGGACTAGCGGGAGACGCCGGGGAGCTGTTTTTT	CASSRLGLAGDAGELFF
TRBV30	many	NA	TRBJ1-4	TGTGCCTGGAGTGTGGCAGGGGCTACTGAAAAACTGTTTTTT	CAWSVAGATEKLFF
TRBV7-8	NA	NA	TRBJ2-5	TGTGCCAGCACCCGGAAATCGAGGGTGGGTAGAGAGACCCAGTACTTC	CASTRKSRVGRETQYF
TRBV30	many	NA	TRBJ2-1	TGTGCCGGGAGAACGGATGACAATGAGCAGTTCTTC	CAGRTDDNEQFF
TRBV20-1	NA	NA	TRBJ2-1	TGCAGTGCTACGGGGCCAGGGGTCTACAATGAGCAGTTCTTC	CSATGPGVYNEQFF
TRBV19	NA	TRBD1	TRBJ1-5	TGTGCCAGTAGTGTAATTACAGGGGGCAGCCAGCCCCAGCATTTT	CASSVITGGSQPQHF
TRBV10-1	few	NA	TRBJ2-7	TGCGCCAGCAGTGATGGGATGGTGGGCTACGAGCAGTACTTC	CASSDGMVGYEQYF
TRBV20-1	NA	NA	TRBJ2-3	TGCAGTGCTACTTCCGGCTTCGGGAATGTGGGGACGGACACAGATACGCAGTATTTT	CSATSGFGNVGTDTDTQYF
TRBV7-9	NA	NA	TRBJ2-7	TGTGCCAGCAGCCCCAAGTTAGAGTGGTTCTTCGAGCAGTACTTC	CASSPKLEWFFEQYF
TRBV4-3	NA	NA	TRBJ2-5	TGCGCCAGCAGCCAAGGGCGGGACGAGACCCAGTACTTC	CASSQGRDETQYF
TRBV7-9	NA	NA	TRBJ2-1	TGTGCCAGCAGCTTAGCGGGGCTAGCGAAGCACAATGAGCAGTTCTTC	CASSLAGLAKHNEQFF
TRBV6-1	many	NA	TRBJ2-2	TGTGCCAGCAGTGATGTAGGGACCCTACACACCGGGGAGCTGTTTTTT	CASSDVGTLHTGELFF
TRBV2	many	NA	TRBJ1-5	TGTGCCAGCAGTGAAGCTGGACAGCATTATAGCAATCAGCCCCAGCATTTT	CASSEAGQHYSNQPQHF
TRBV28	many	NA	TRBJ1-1	TGTGCCAGCACCTTACCCAGGGACACTGAAGCTTTCTTT	CASTLPRDTEAFF
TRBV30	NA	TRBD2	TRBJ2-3	TGTGCCTGGAGTGCGCTGGGACTAGCGGTTAGCACAGATACGCAGTATTTT	CAWSALGLAVSTDTQYF